This T cell receptor (beta chain) was recorded in a study of blood T cell repertoires in COVID-19. About the study: In each case, the material was cDNA or gDNA derived from T cells, B-cell-depleted T cells, or PBMCs.

Generated by immunoSEQ multiplex PCR, the TCRdb table keeps only in-frame clones and is missing some. The data show hundreds of thousands of clones, around 79% seen once. The CDR3 has 15 amino acids. The chain joins TRBV21-1 to TRBJ2-3; the table names TRBD1, a call not compared with the DNA. TRBV21-1 is designated a pseudogene. This clonotype originated in an elderly woman with acute or convalescent COVID-19. The sample comprised peripheral blood. DNA of the CDR3: TGTGCCAGCAGCGACAACAGGGTCGGGATGGATACGCAGTATTTT. Translating it yields CASSDNRVGMDTQYF.